This TCR beta chain was retrieved from a study of blood T cell repertoires in COVID-19. As for the study in general: The analysed material was cDNA or gDNA that came from T cells, B-cell-depleted T cells, or PBMCs.

Only in-frame clones appear in the TCRdb table, and some are missing; sequencing was by immunoSEQ multiplex PCR. The sample contains about 160,000 clones, roughly 90% of which appear only once. The germline V gene has CDR1 SGHRS and CDR2 YFSETQ. Trimming cost V 0 bases and J 9 bases, with 7 bases left between them. The CDR3 runs to 13 residues. The receptor comes from a young man with acute or convalescent COVID-19. This chain links TRBV5-1 with TRBJ1-6; D is undetermined. Material for sequencing was peripheral blood. The CDR3 DNA sequence: TGCGCCAGCAGCTTGGCGAGTAGTTCACCCCTCCACTTT. Its translation: CASSLASSSPLHF.